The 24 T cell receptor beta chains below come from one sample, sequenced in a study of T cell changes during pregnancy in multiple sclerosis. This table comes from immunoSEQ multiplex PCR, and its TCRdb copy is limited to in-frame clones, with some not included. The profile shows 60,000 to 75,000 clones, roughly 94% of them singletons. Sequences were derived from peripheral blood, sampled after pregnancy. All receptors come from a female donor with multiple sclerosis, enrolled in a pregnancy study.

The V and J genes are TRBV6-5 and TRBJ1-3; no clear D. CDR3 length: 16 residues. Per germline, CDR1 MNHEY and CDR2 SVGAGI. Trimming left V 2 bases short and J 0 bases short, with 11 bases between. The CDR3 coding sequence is TGTGCCAGCAGTTACCATACTCCCTCCTCTGGAAACACCATATATTTT. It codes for CASSYHTPSSGNTIYF.

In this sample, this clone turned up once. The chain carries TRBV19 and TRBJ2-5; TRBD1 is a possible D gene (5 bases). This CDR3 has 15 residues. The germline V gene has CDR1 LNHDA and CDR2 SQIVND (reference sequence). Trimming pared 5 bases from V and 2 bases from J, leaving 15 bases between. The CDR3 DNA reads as TGTGCCAGTAGTTTGGACAATGGGGCTCAAGAGACCCAGTACTTC. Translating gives CASSLDNGAQETQYF.

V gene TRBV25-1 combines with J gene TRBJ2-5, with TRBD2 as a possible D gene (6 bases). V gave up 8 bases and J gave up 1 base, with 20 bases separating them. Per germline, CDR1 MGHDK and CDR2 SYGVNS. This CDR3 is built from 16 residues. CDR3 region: CASRARAGLGQETQYF. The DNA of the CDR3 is TGTGCCAGCCGCGCCCGGGCGGGGTTAGGCCAAGAGACCCAGTACTTC.

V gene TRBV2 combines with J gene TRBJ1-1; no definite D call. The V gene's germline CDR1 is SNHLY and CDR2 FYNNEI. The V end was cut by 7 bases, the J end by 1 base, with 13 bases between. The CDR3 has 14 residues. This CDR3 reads CASNYLEGNTEAFF. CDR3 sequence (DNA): TGTGCCAGCAACTACCTAGAGGGGAACACTGAAGCTTTCTTT.

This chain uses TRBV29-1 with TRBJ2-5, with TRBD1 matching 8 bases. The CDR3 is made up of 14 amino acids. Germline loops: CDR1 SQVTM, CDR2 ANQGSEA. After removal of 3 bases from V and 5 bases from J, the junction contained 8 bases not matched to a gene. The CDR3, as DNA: TGCAGCGTTGAGCTATCAGGGGGCATCGAGACCCAGTACTTC. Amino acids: CSVELSGGIETQYF.

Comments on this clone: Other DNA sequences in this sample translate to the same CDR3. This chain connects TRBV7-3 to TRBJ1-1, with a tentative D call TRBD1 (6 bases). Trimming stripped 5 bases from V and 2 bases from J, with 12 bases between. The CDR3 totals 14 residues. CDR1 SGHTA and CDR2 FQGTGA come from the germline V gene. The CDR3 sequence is CASSLGGENTEAFF. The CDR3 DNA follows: TGTGCCAGCAGCCTAGGGGGGGAAAACACTGAAGCTTTCTTT.

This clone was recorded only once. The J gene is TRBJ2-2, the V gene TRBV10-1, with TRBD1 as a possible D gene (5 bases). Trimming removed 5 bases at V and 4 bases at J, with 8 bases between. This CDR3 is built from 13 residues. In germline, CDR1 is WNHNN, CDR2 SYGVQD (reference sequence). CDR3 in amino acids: CASSWTTTGELFF. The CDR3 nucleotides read TGCGCCAGCAGTTGGACAACCACCGGGGAGCTGTTTTTT.

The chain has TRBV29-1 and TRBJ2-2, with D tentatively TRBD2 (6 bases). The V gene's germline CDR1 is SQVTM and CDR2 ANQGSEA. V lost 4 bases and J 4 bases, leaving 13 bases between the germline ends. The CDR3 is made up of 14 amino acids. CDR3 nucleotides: TGCAGCGTTGGGAGCCGGCGGGGCACCGGGGAGCTGTTTTTT. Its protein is CSVGSRRGTGELFF.

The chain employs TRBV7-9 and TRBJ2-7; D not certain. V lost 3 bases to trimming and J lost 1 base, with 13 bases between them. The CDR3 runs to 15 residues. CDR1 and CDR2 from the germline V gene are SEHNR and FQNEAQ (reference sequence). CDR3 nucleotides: TGTGCCAGCAGCTTTTCCGAGACCGGGTCCTACGAGCAGTACTTC. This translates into CASSFSETGSYEQYF.

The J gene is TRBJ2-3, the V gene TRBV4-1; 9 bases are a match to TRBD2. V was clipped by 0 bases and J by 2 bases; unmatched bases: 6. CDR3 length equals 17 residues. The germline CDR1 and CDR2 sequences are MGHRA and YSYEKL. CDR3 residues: CASSQDWASGTTDTQYF. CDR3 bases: TGCGCCAGCAGCCAAGACTGGGCTAGCGGGACCACAGATACGCAGTATTTT.

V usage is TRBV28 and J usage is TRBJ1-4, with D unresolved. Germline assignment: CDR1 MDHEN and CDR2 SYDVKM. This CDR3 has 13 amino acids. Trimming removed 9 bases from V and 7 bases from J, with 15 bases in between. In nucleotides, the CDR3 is TGTGCCAGTGTGGGCGGGGTGGGTGAAAAACTGTTTTTT. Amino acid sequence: CASVGGVGEKLFF.

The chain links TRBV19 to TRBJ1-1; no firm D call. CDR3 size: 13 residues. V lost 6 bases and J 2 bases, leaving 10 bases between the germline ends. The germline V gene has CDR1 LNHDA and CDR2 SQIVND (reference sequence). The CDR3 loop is CASSSNLNTEAFF. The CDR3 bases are TGTGCCAGTAGCTCCAATCTAAACACTGAAGCTTTCTTT.

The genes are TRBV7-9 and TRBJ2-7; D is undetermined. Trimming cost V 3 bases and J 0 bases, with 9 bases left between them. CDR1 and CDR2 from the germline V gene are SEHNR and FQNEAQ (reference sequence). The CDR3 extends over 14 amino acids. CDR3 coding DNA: TGTGCCAGCAGCTTGGCAGCGAGCTCCTACGAGCAGTACTTC. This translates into CASSLAASSYEQYF.

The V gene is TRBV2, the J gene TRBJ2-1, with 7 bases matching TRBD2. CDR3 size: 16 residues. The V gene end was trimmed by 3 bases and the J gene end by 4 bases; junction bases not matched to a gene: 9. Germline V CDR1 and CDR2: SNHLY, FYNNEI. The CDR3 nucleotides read TGTGCCAGCAGTGACAAGTGGGGGGGATCTTACAATGAGCAGTTCTTC. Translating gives CASSDKWGGSYNEQFF.

The CDR3: CSVARTGALREQYF. The CDR3 nucleotides are TGCAGCGTTGCACGGACAGGGGCGCTCCGAGAGCAGTACTTC. The rearrangement joins TRBV29-1 to TRBJ2-7, with 9 bases matching TRBD1. There are 14 residues in the CDR3. Germline V CDR1 and CDR2: SQVTM, ANQGSEA. V dropped 4 bases and J dropped 7; count of bases not matched to a gene: 11.

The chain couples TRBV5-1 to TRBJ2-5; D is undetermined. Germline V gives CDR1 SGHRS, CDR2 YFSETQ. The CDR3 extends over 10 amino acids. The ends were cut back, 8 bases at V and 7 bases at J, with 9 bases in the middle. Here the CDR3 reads CARPWPTQYF. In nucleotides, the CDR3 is TGCGCCAGGCCTTGGCCGACCCAGTACTTC.

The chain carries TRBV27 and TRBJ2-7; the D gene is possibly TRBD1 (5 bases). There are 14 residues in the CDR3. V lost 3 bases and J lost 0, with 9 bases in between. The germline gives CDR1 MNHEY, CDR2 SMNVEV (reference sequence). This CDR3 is CASSFSTASYEQYF. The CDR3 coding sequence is TGTGCCAGCAGTTTTTCGACAGCCTCCTACGAGCAGTACTTC.

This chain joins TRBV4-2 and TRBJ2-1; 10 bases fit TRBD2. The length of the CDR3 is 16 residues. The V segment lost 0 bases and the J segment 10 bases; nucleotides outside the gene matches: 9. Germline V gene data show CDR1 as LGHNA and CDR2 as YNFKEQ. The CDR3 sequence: CASSQEFQAGGSEQFF. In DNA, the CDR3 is TGTGCCAGCAGCCAAGAGTTTCAAGCGGGAGGGAGCGAGCAGTTCTTC.

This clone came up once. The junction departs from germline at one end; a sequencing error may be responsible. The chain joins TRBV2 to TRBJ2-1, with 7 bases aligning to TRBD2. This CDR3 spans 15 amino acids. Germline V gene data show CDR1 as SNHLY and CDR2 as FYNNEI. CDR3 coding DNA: TGTGCCAGCAAGAGGGCCGGACTAGGTTACAGTGAGCAGTTCTTC. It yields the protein CASKRAGLGYSEQFF.

This chain's CDR3 is CASSPRDRFNQPQHF. The CDR3 nucleotides are TGCGCCAGCAGCCCCCGGGACAGGTTCAATCAGCCCCAGCATTTT. The gene calls are TRBV4-1 and TRBJ1-5, with 8 bases matching TRBD1. Germline CDR1 reads MGHRA; CDR2 reads YSYEKL. V gave up 4 bases and J gave up 3 bases; unmatched junction bases: 5. This CDR3 contains 15 residues.

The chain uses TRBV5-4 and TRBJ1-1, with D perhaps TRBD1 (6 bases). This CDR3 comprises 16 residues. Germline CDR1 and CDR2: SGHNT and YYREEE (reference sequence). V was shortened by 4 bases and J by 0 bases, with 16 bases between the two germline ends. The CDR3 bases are TGTGCCAGCAGCCCGAGGGGGAGGGGACTGAACACTGAAGCTTTCTTT. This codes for CASSPRGRGLNTEAFF. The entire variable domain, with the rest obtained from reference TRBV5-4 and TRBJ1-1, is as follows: ETGVTQSPTHLIKTRGQQVTLRCSSQSGHNTVSWYQQALGQGPQFIFQYYREEENGRGNFPPRFSGLQFPNYSSELNVNALELDDSALYLCASSPRGRGLNTEAFFGQGTRLTVV.

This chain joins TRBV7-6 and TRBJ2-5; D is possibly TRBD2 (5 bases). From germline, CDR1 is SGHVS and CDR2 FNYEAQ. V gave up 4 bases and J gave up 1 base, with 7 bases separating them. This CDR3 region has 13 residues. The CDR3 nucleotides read TGTGCCAGCAGCTCGGAGGTCCAAGAGACCCAGTACTTC. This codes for CASSSEVQETQYF.

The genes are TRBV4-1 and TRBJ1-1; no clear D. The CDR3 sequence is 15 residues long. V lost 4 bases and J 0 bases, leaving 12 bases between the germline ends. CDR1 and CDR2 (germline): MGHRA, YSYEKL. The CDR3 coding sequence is TGCGCCAGCAGCCGCACCTCCGGTTTGAACACTGAAGCTTTCTTT. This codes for CASSRTSGLNTEAFF.

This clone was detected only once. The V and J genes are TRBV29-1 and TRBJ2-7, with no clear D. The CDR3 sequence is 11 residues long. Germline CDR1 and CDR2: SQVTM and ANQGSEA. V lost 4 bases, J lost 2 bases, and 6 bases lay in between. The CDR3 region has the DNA TGCAGCGTTGGGCAGACCTACGAGCAGTACTTC. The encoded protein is CSVGQTYEQYF.